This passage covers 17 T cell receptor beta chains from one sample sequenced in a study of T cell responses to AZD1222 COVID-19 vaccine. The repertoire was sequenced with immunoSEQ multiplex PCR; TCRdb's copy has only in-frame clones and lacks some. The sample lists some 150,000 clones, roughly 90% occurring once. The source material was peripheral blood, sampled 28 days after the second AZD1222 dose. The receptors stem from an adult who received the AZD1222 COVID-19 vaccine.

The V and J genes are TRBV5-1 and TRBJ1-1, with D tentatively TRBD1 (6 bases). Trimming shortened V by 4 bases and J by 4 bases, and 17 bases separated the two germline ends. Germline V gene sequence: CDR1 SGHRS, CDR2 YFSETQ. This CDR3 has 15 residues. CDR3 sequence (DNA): TGCGCCAGCAGCACAAACAGGGTTAGCGGCACTGAAGCTTTCTTT. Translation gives CASSTNRVSGTEAFF.

The CDR3 DNA is TGTGCCAGCAGCTTTCCCAGGGCGACGCTATATGGCTACACCTTC. It codes for CASSFPRATLYGYTF. The chain couples TRBV6-6 to TRBJ1-2, with D possibly being TRBD1 (5 bases). CDR3 length: 15 amino acids. The V end was cut by 6 bases, the J end by 5 bases, with 19 bases between. The germline V gene has CDR1 MNHNY and CDR2 SVGAGI (reference sequence).

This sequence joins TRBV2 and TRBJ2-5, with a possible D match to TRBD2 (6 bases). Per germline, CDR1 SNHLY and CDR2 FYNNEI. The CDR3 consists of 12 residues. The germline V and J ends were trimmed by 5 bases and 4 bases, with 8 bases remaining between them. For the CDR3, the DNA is TGTGCCAGCAGTCGACTAGGAGAGACCCAGTACTTC. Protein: CASSRLGETQYF.

For the CDR3, the DNA is TGTGCCAGCTCCCACCCAAGCACAGATACGCAGTATTTT. It specifies CASSHPSTDTQYF. The chain employs TRBV18 and TRBJ2-3; no clear D gene. V lost 6 bases, J lost 0 bases, and 7 bases lay in between. CDR1 KGHSH and CDR2 LQKENI come from the germline V gene. The CDR3 length is 13 residues.

CDR3 sequence: CASSYQGPDTQYF. CDR3 bases: TGTGCCAGCAGTTATCAGGGCCCAGATACGCAGTATTTT. J is TRBJ2-3 and V is TRBV6-5, with D possibly matching TRBD1 (5 bases). The germline V and J ends were trimmed by 3 bases and 4 bases, with 8 bases remaining between them. There are 13 residues in the CDR3. Germline V gives CDR1 MNHEY, CDR2 SVGAGI.

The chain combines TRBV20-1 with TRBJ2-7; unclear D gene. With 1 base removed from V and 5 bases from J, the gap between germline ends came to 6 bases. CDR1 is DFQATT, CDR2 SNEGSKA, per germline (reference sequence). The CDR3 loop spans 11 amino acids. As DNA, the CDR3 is TGCAGTGCTAGAGGTGTGAACGAGCAGTACTTC. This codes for CSARGVNEQYF.

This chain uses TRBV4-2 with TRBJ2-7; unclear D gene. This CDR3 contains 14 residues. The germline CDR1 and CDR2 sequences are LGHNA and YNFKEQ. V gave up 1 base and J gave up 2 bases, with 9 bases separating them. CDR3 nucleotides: TGTGCCAGCAGCCAAGCAACTGGTACCTACGAGCAGTACTTC. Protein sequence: CASSQATGTYEQYF.

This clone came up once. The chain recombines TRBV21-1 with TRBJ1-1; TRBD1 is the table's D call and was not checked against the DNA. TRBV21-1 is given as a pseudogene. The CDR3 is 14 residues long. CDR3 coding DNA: TGTGCCAGCAGCAAAGCCAGGTGGAACACTGAAGCTTTCTTT. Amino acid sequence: CASSKARWNTEAFF.

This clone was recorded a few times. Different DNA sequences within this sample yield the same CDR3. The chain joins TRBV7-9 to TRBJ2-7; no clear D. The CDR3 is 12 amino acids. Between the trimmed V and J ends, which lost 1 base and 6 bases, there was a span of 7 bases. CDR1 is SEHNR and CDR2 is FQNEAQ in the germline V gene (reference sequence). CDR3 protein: CASSLVGVEQYF. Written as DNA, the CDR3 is TGTGCCAGCAGCTTAGTTGGAGTCGAGCAGTACTTC.

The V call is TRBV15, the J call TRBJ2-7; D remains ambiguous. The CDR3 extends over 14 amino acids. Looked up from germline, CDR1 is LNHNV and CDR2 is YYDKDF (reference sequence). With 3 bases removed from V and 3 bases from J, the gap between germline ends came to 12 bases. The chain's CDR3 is CATSRATGHYEQYF. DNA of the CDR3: TGTGCCACCAGCAGGGCGACGGGTCACTACGAGCAGTACTTC.

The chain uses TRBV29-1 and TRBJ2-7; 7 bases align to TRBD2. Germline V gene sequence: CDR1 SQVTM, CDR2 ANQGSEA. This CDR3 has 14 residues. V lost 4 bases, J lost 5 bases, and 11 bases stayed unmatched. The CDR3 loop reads CSVGAFGGGDEQYF. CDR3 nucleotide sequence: TGCAGCGTTGGGGCGTTCGGGGGAGGGGACGAGCAGTACTTC.

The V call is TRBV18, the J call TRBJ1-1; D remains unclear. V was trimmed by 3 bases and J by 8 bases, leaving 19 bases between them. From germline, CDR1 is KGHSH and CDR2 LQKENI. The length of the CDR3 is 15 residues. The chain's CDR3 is CASSPTELAQVEAFF. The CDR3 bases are TGTGCCAGCTCACCCACTGAGCTCGCTCAGGTGGAAGCTTTCTTT.

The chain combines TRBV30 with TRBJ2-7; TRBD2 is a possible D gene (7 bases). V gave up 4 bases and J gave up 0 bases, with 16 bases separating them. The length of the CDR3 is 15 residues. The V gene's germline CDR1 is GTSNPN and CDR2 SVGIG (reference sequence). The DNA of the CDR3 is TGTGCCTGGACCCACACAGGGACTATCTCCTACGAGCAGTACTTC. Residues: CAWTHTGTISYEQYF.

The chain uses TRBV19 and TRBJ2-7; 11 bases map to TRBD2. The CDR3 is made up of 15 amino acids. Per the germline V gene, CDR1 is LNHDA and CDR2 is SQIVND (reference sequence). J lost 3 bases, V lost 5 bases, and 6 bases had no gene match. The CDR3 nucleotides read TGTGCCAGTAGTCCGACTAGCGGGACAGGCTACGAGCAGTACTTC. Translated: CASSPTSGTGYEQYF.

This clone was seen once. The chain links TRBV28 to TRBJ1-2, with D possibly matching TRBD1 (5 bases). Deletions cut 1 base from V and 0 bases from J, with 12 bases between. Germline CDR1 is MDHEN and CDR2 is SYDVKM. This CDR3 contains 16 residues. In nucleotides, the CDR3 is TGTGCCAGCAGTTTATTCGGAAGGACAACTAACTATGGCTACACCTTC. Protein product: CASSLFGRTTNYGYTF.

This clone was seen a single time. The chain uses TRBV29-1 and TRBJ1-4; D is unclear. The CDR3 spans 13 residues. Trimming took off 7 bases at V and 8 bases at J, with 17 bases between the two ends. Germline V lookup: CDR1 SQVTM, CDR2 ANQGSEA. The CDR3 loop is CSAERSIGEKLFF. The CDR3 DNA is TGCAGCGCCGAACGGTCGATTGGAGAAAAACTGTTTTTT.

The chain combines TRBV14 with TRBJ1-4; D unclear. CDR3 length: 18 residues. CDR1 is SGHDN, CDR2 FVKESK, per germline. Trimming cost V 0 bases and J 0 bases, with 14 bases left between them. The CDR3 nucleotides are TGTGCCAGCAGCCAAGAGACACCGTCCTTCTCAACTAATGAAAAACTGTTTTTT. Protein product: CASSQETPSFSTNEKLFF.